Below are 28 T cell receptor beta chains sequenced from a single sample in a study of shared clonotypes between healthy human individuals. Libraries were prepared by immunoSEQ multiplex PCR; TCRdb keeps only in-frame clonotypes and omits some of them. The data contain about 590,000 clones, nearly 97% of them singletons. Naive CD8 isolation took CD45RO-negative cells positively selected for CCR7 and excluded terminally differentiated effector memory CD45RA+ cells. Sequenced: naive CD8+ T cells sorted from blood. The receptors were sampled from a woman aged 25 to 45 in good health.

The rearrangement uses TRBV27 and TRBJ1-2, with 9 bases fitting TRBD1. CDR3 size: 14 residues. V was pared by 2 bases and J by 4 bases, with 2 bases of the junction left unmatched. The germline V gene has CDR1 MNHEY and CDR2 SMNVEV (reference sequence). Here the CDR3 DNA reads TGTGCCAGCAGTTTACAGACAGGGGGCTATGGCTACACCTTC. Protein product: CASSLQTGGYGYTF.

V and J are TRBV5-1 and TRBJ2-7; TRBD1 agrees at 7 bases. Germline-derived CDR1 and CDR2 are SGHRS and YFSETQ. V lost 3 bases, J lost 3 bases, and 6 bases stayed unmatched. The CDR3 sequence is 14 residues long. The CDR3 region has the DNA TGCGCCAGCAGCTCGGGACAGCACGGCTACGAGCAGTACTTC. This gives the protein CASSSGQHGYEQYF.

This sequence joins TRBV19 and TRBJ1-4; the D gene is possibly TRBD1 (6 bases). Germline assignment: CDR1 LNHDA and CDR2 SQIVND (reference sequence). The length of the CDR3 is 17 residues. V dropped 3 bases and J dropped 6 bases, with 20 bases sitting between them. The CDR3 loop is CASSMEGEVRPDEKLFF. CDR3 nucleotide sequence: TGTGCCAGTAGTATGGAGGGGGAGGTTAGACCCGATGAAAAACTGTTTTTT.

The chain couples TRBV5-5 to TRBJ2-7; the D is unclear. The CDR3 length is 12 residues. V gave up 5 bases and J gave up 0 bases, with 6 bases separating them. The germline CDR1 and CDR2 sequences are SGHKS and YYEKEE (reference sequence). The DNA of the CDR3 is TGTGCCAGCAGAGGAGTCTCCTACGAGCAGTACTTC. Translated: CASRGVSYEQYF.

The chain recombines TRBV5-1 with TRBJ2-5; D possibly corresponds to TRBD1 (6 bases). V lost 5 bases and J 0 bases, leaving 11 bases between the germline ends. The CDR3 has 14 residues. Germline lookup yields CDR1 SGHRS and CDR2 YFSETQ. The CDR3 loop reads CASRFRDNQETQYF. In DNA form, the CDR3 reads TGCGCCAGCAGATTCCGGGACAACCAAGAGACCCAGTACTTC.

The chain combines TRBV5-6 with TRBJ2-7; TRBD1 matches 8 bases. The CDR3 totals 14 residues. Germline V gene lookup returns CDR1 SGHDT and CDR2 YYEEEE. Losses at the gene ends were 4 bases for V and 5 bases for J; bases not matched to a gene: 8. The CDR3 reads CASSQWTGSNEQYF. For the CDR3, the DNA is TGTGCCAGCAGCCAGTGGACAGGGAGTAACGAGCAGTACTTC.

The V and J genes are TRBV29-1 and TRBJ2-2; the D is unclear. Germline values: CDR1 SQVTM, CDR2 ANQGSEA. V was clipped by 8 bases and J by 2 bases, with 12 bases between them. The CDR3 is 13 amino acids. This CDR3 is CSIQDTNTGELFF. CDR3 nucleotide sequence: TGCAGCATTCAAGATACCAACACCGGGGAGCTGTTTTTT.

The genes are TRBV28 and TRBJ2-7; 7 bases agree with TRBD1. The V gene's germline CDR1 is MDHEN and CDR2 SYDVKM. The CDR3 runs 15 residues. The J segment lost 5 bases and the V segment lost 6 bases, leaving 13 bases of the junction unmatched. The CDR3 is CASRRRQGSPHEQYF. The CDR3 nucleotides read TGTGCCAGCAGGCGTCGACAGGGCAGTCCCCACGAGCAGTACTTC.

This clone was seen just once. V gene TRBV29-1 combines with J gene TRBJ2-1; 11 bases map to TRBD2. In germline, CDR1 is SQVTM, CDR2 ANQGSEA. J was trimmed by 7 bases and V by 6 bases; bases with no gene match: 8. This CDR3 contains 14 residues. The CDR3 region is CSVELAGEWNEQFF. CDR3 in DNA: TGCAGCGTGGAACTAGCGGGAGAATGGAATGAGCAGTTCTTC.

The V gene is TRBV7-9, the J gene TRBJ2-1, with TRBD2 matching 9 bases. In germline, CDR1 is SEHNR, CDR2 FQNEAQ (reference sequence). The CDR3 totals 15 residues. The junction had 1 base not matched to a gene; V was cut back by 4 bases and J by 0 bases. The CDR3 sequence: CASSSGLASYNEQFF. CDR3 sequence (DNA): TGTGCCAGCAGCTCGGGACTAGCCTCCTACAATGAGCAGTTCTTC.

This clone was found a few times. This chain joins TRBV27 and TRBJ1-2; tentative D call: TRBD1 (6 bases). The CDR3 has 16 residues. CDR1 is MNHEY and CDR2 is SMNVEV in the germline V gene (reference sequence). V lost 2 bases and J 6 bases, leaving 19 bases between the germline ends. CDR3 in amino acids: CASSLTLGQTSDGYTF. The DNA of the CDR3 is TGTGCCAGCAGTTTAACCCTAGGACAGACCTCGGATGGCTACACCTTC.

CDR3 protein: CASSQRASSTDTQYF. DNA of the CDR3: TGTGCCAGCAGCCAGCGGGCTTCTAGCACAGATACGCAGTATTTT. V and J are TRBV13 and TRBJ2-3; the D gene is possibly TRBD2 (6 bases). CDR3 length: 15 amino acids. Per germline, CDR1 PRHDT and CDR2 FYEKMQ (reference sequence). Trimming took 5 bases from V and 0 from J, leaving 12 bases between them.

This clone was seen a single time. The genes are TRBV6-5 and TRBJ2-7; no reliable D call. Germline V gives CDR1 MNHEY, CDR2 SVGAGI. This CDR3 is built from 13 residues. Between the trimmed V and J ends, which lost 2 bases and 3 bases, there was a span of 8 bases. CDR3 coding DNA: TGTGCCAGCAGTTACGTGCAGTTCTACGAGCAGTACTTC. This gives the protein CASSYVQFYEQYF.

A note on this clone: The same CDR3 arises from other DNA sequences in this sample as well. The rearrangement uses TRBV5-6 and TRBJ2-7; 7 bases are shared with TRBD1. CDR3 size: 14 residues. The V segment lost 0 bases and the J segment 2 bases; nucleotides outside the gene matches: 2. Germline CDR1 SGHDT, CDR2 YYEEEE. DNA of the CDR3: TGTGCCAGCAGCTTGGGCACAGGGGCCTACGAGCAGTACTTC. Its protein is CASSLGTGAYEQYF.

The rearrangement uses TRBV2 and TRBJ1-2; the match to TRBD1 covers 7 bases. V gave up 6 bases and J gave up 3 bases; unmatched junction bases: 4. CDR1 SNHLY and CDR2 FYNNEI come from the germline V gene. CDR3 size: 13 residues. CDR3 DNA: TGTGCCAGCAGGGGGACAGTGGACTATGGCTACACCTTC. Translating it yields CASRGTVDYGYTF. Using reference TRBV2 and TRBJ1-2 for the parts outside the CDR3, the full variable domain is EPEVTQTPSHQVTQMGQEVILRCVPISNHLYFYWYRQILGQKVEFLVSFYNNEISEKSEIFDDQFSVERPDGSNFTLKIRSTKLEDSAMYFCASRGTVDYGYTFGSGTRLTVV.

The CDR3 nucleotides read TGTGCCAGCACCCCCAGGACTAGCGGAGACAATGAGCAGTTCTTC. Protein product: CASTPRTSGDNEQFF. This rearrangement joins TRBV28 to TRBJ2-1; 10 nucleotides match TRBD2. V trimming: 7 bases; J trimming: 5 bases; junction bases outside the gene matches: 8. Germline values: CDR1 MDHEN, CDR2 SYDVKM. The CDR3 is 15 residues long.

The chain combines TRBV7-9 with TRBJ2-7; 7 bases map to TRBD1. The germline V gene has CDR1 SEHNR and CDR2 FQNEAQ (reference sequence). The length of the CDR3 is 15 residues. V dropped 4 bases and J dropped 2; count of bases not matched to a gene: 8. The CDR3 coding sequence is TGTGCCAGCAGCTCCTTGGGGACAGCCCCCTACGAGCAGTACTTC. It specifies CASSSLGTAPYEQYF.

This clone was seen a single time. The chain links TRBV27 to TRBJ2-3; TRBD2 aligns across 8 bases. Losses at the gene ends were 6 bases for V and 5 bases for J; bases not matched to a gene: 1. Germline V gene sequence: CDR1 MNHEY, CDR2 SMNVEV (reference sequence). There are 12 residues in the CDR3. Here the CDR3 reads CASRTSEDTQYF. In DNA form, the CDR3 reads TGTGCCAGCAGGACTAGCGAAGATACGCAGTATTTT.

The rearrangement joins TRBV7-2 to TRBJ1-5; 7 nucleotides agree with TRBD1. Trimming at V came to 2 bases and at J to 6 bases, leaving 10 bases not matched to a gene. This CDR3 comprises 16 residues. CDR1 is SGHTA and CDR2 is FQGNSA in the germline V gene. CDR3: CASSLTAGGLGQPQHF. As DNA, the CDR3 is TGTGCCAGCAGCTTAACGGCAGGGGGGTTAGGTCAGCCCCAGCATTTT.

Note on this clone: The junction shows a germline mismatch at one end, possibly a read error. This chain links TRBV27 with TRBJ1-5, with 8 bases aligning to TRBD1. The V gene's germline CDR1 is MNHEY and CDR2 SMNVEV (reference sequence). The CDR3 is made up of 18 amino acids. The CDR3 loop is CASNLSGQGYGSDQPQHF. As DNA, the CDR3 is TGTGCCAGCAATTTATCAGGACAGGGATACGGTAGCGATCAGCCCCAGCATTTT.

This clone was counted a single time. V is TRBV7-6 and J is TRBJ2-1; TRBD2 aligns across 10 bases. The V segment lost 1 base and the J segment 7 bases; nucleotides outside the gene matches: 13. CDR3 size: 18 residues. Per germline, CDR1 SGHVS and CDR2 FNYEAQ. The CDR3 sequence is CASSLDRAGLAGVNEQFF. CDR3 bases: TGTGCCAGCAGCTTAGACAGGGCCGGCCTAGCGGGAGTTAATGAGCAGTTCTTC.

The rearrangement joins TRBV28 to TRBJ1-2; no clear D gene. Germline loops: CDR1 MDHEN, CDR2 SYDVKM. V was cut by 7 bases and J by 3 bases, with 9 bases left in between. This CDR3 is 12 amino acids long. The CDR3 loop reads CASTGVDYGYTF. CDR3 sequence (DNA): TGTGCCAGCACCGGGGTTGACTATGGCTACACCTTC.

The V call is TRBV5-5, the J call TRBJ1-1, with D unresolved. V was trimmed by 0 bases and J by 5 bases, leaving 17 bases between them. The CDR3 totals 16 residues. From germline, CDR1 is SGHKS and CDR2 YYEKEE (reference sequence). The CDR3 is CASSLEVVRRETEAFF. The CDR3 nucleotides read TGTGCCAGCAGCTTGGAAGTAGTACGGCGGGAGACTGAAGCTTTCTTT.

The table lists this clone with a count of one. The J gene is TRBJ2-1, the V gene TRBV7-8; no definite D call. The V gene lost 4 bases and the J gene lost 5 bases, with 9 bases spanning the gap. This CDR3 has 13 residues. From germline, CDR1 is SGHVS and CDR2 FQNEAQ. The CDR3: CASSSVTDNEQFF. The CDR3 DNA is TGTGCCAGCAGCTCAGTCACAGACAATGAGCAGTTCTTC. Together with reference TRBV7-8 and TRBJ2-1, the CDR3 gives the full variable domain: GAGVSQSPRYKVAKRGQDVALRCDPISGHVSLFWYQQALGQGPEFLTYFQNEAQLDKSGLPSDRFFAERPEGSVSTLKIQRTQQEDSAVYLCASSSVTDNEQFFGPGTRLTVL.

This rearrangement joins TRBV11-1 to TRBJ2-7; 7 nucleotides align to TRBD2. Unmatched junction bases numbered 3, after V lost 4 bases and J lost 0 bases. CDR1 SGHAT and CDR2 FQDESV come from the germline V gene (reference sequence). This CDR3 spans 14 amino acids. The CDR3 DNA is TGTGCCAGCAGCTCGCGGACTAGCTCCTACGAGCAGTACTTC. This codes for CASSSRTSSYEQYF.

The chain recombines TRBV7-8 with TRBJ2-1, with 9 bases fitting TRBD1. This CDR3 has 14 residues. Germline V gene sequence: CDR1 SGHVS, CDR2 FQNEAQ. V shed 5 bases and J 10 bases; nucleotides not matched to a gene: 9. CDR3 nucleotides: TGTGCCAGCAGCATTCCACAGGGGGCGGAAGAGCAGTTCTTC. Its translation: CASSIPQGAEEQFF.

The chain employs TRBV5-1 and TRBJ1-1; D unclear. In germline, CDR1 is SGHRS, CDR2 YFSETQ. V gave up 0 bases and J gave up 4 bases, with 19 bases separating them. This CDR3 has 17 residues. DNA for the CDR3: TGCGCCAGCAGCTTGGTCTGGGGTGCAATTTACCTCACTGAAGCTTTCTTT. This codes for CASSLVWGAIYLTEAFF.

The chain carries TRBV4-2 and TRBJ2-7, with D possibly matching TRBD2 (6 bases). The germline V and J ends were trimmed by 2 bases and 3 bases, with 11 bases remaining between them. Germline values: CDR1 LGHNA, CDR2 YNFKEQ. CDR3 length equals 14 residues. The CDR3 is CASSQTAGVYEQYF. The CDR3, as DNA: TGTGCCAGCAGCCAAACAGCGGGTGTCTACGAGCAGTACTTC.